This TCR beta chain derives from a study of blood T cell repertoires in COVID-19. In the study overall: Acute and convalescent COVID-19 specimens originated in the United States, Italy and Spain. Sources were T cells, B-cell-depleted T cells, or PBMCs; the material itself was cDNA or gDNA.

Study processing details: Amplification from reference gene primers served as the basis for estimated nucleated cell counts. Assay: immunoSEQ multiplex PCR; the TCRdb copy retains only in-frame clones and omits some. V, J and clone size derive from that table, while D and trimming were established from the DNA sequence. This sample has approximately 530,000 clones, with approximately 91% found just once. Those enrolled in Seattle joined during active infection and were followed longitudinally afterward. The sequence derives from a woman between 50 and 59 years old with COVID-19, enrolled during active disease. The specimen sequenced was peripheral blood.

The CDR3 bases are TGCAGCGTTGTAGCGGGGGGTTCCAACGTCCTGACTTTC. Translated, it gives CSVVAGGSNVLTF. The rearrangement uses TRBV29-1 and TRBJ2-6, with 10 bases fitting TRBD2. There are 13 residues in the CDR3. The J segment lost 8 bases and the V segment lost 4 bases, leaving 2 bases of the junction unmatched. Germline CDR1 and CDR2: SQVTM and ANQGSEA.